One and the same sample provided the 19 T cell receptor beta chains below, sequenced in a study of T-cell reconstitution after alpha-beta-depleted transplantation in children. Using unique molecular identifiers, the investigators prepared the TCRbeta library. TCRdb processed the PCR reads anew with MiXCR; each CDR3 protein has one entry. This sample has fewer than 150,000 distinct CDR3 sequences, with about 9.5% found just once. Sequenced here: PBMCs, mostly from graft donor cells, sampled 180 days after TCRalphabeta/CD19-depleted stem cell transplant. These receptor sequences come from a girl in the first two years of life who had a stem cell transplant for combined immunodeficiency, so the T cells may come from the graft donor.

The CDR3 is CAWRFDSLSAKLFF. CDR3 DNA: TGTGCCTGGAGGTTTGACAGTCTGAGTGCAAAACTGTTTTTT. The rearrangement joins TRBV30 to TRBJ1-4; weak D call: TRBD1 (5 bases). The CDR3 is made up of 14 amino acids. V was pared by 3 bases and J by 10 bases, with 18 bases between. Germline V CDR1 and CDR2: GTSNPN, SVGIG (reference sequence).

This clonotype came up a few times. This chain uses TRBV5-1 with TRBJ2-1; weak D call: TRBD1 (6 bases). Germline CDR1 and CDR2: SGHRS and YFSETQ. The CDR3 runs to 15 residues. Deletions cut 1 base from V and 5 bases from J, with 13 bases between. CDR3 amino acids: CASSLIAPGDNEQFF. CDR3 nucleotide sequence: TGCGCCAGCAGCTTGATTGCCCCAGGGGACAATGAGCAGTTCTTC. Together with reference TRBV5-1 and TRBJ2-1, the CDR3 gives the full variable domain: KAGVTQTPRYLIKTRGQQVTLSCSPISGHRSVSWYQQTPGQGLQFLFEYFSETQRNKGNFPGRFSGRQFSNSRSEMNVSTLELGDSALYLCASSLIAPGDNEQFFGPGTRLTVL.

This clonotype was found many times. This chain uses TRBV7-3 with TRBJ1-1; D unclear. From germline, CDR1 is SGHTA and CDR2 FQGTGA. The CDR3 covers 13 residues. The V and J ends lost 5 bases and 4 bases respectively, with 11 bases between them. The CDR3 DNA is TGTGCCAGCAGCCCGGCCCAGTTCACTGAAGCTTTCTTT. Amino acid sequence: CASSPAQFTEAFF.

This clonotype was seen ten or more times. The chain carries TRBV29-1 and TRBJ1-2; maybe TRBD1 (5 bases). The CDR3 consists of 12 residues. From germline, CDR1 is SQVTM and CDR2 ANQGSEA. With 7 bases removed from V and 6 bases from J, the gap between germline ends came to 15 bases. CDR3 nucleotides: TGCAGCGAGAAAGCAGGGTCTGATGGCTACACCTTC. Its translation: CSEKAGSDGYTF.

Only a few counts were recorded for this clonotype. V gene TRBV7-9 combines with J gene TRBJ1-2, with unresolved D. The CDR3 runs 14 residues. Trimming took 2 bases from V and 5 from J, leaving 12 bases between them. The germline V gene encodes CDR1 SEHNR and CDR2 FQNEAQ (reference sequence). CDR3 protein: CASSLQRVRYGYTF. In nucleotides, the CDR3 is TGTGCCAGCAGCTTACAAAGGGTCCGATATGGCTACACCTTC.

This rearrangement joins TRBV7-2 to TRBJ2-1, with a weak D call TRBD1 (7 bases). The V gene lost 1 base and the J gene lost 14 bases, with 18 bases spanning the gap. Per germline, CDR1 SGHTA and CDR2 FQGNSA. The CDR3 is 14 residues long. The CDR3 spells CASSLGGWGRGEFF. CDR3 coding DNA: TGTGCCAGCAGCTTAGGGGGATGGGGCAGGGGGGAGTTCTTC.

The genes are TRBV7-6 and TRBJ2-7; D possibly corresponds to TRBD2 (6 bases). This CDR3 spans 16 amino acids. The germline V gene encodes CDR1 SGHVS and CDR2 FNYEAQ. V dropped 1 base and J dropped 7 bases, with 20 bases sitting between them. CDR3 nucleotide sequence: TGTGCCAGCAGCTTAGATGGGACTTCTAATCTAGGGGAGCAGTACTTC. Protein sequence: CASSLDGTSNLGEQYF.

This clonotype was detected many times. J is TRBJ2-2 and V is TRBV7-2, with TRBD1 identical over 7 bases. CDR1 is SGHTA and CDR2 is FQGNSA in the germline V gene. The CDR3 spans 15 residues. The V segment lost 5 bases and the J segment 5 bases; nucleotides outside the gene matches: 8. The CDR3: CASSPDRVETGELFF. CDR3 bases: TGTGCCAGCAGCCCTGACAGGGTCGAGACCGGGGAGCTGTTTTTT.

The V and J genes are TRBV29-1 and TRBJ2-1, with 8 nucleotides matching TRBD2. CDR1 is SQVTM and CDR2 is ANQGSEA in the germline V gene. The CDR3 length is 14 residues. After removal of 7 bases from V and 2 bases from J, the junction contained 7 bases not matched to a gene. DNA for the CDR3: TGCAGCGGCGGGACTAGGTTGACCTACAATGAGCAGTTCTTC. This translates into CSGGTRLTYNEQFF.

The chain uses TRBV29-1 and TRBJ2-1; D not certain. The V end was cut by 0 bases, the J end by 4 bases, with 7 bases between. The V gene's germline CDR1 is SQVTM and CDR2 ANQGSEA. The CDR3 has 13 amino acids. The CDR3 spells CSVEDPGYNEQFF. The CDR3 DNA follows: TGCAGCGTTGAAGATCCGGGTTACAATGAGCAGTTCTTC.

This clonotype was counted a few times. The V gene is TRBV20-1, the J gene TRBJ2-3; TRBD1 aligns across 8 bases. The CDR3 extends over 16 amino acids. From germline, CDR1 is DFQATT and CDR2 SNEGSKA (reference sequence). V gave up 6 bases and J gave up 6 bases; unmatched junction bases: 17. The CDR3 region is CSAERPGHRGTDTQYF. In nucleotides, the CDR3 is TGCAGTGCCGAACGCCCGGGGCACAGGGGGACGGATACGCAGTATTTT.

This clonotype was counted at least ten times. The J gene is TRBJ1-2, the V gene TRBV11-2; 8 positions match TRBD1. Germline V CDR1 and CDR2: SGHAT, FQNNGV. V lost 0 bases, J lost 9 bases, and 9 bases stayed unmatched. CDR3 size: 15 residues. DNA of the CDR3: TGTGCCAGCAGCTTAGACCTCCGGACAGGGTTGAGCTACACCTTC. Its translation: CASSLDLRTGLSYTF. The full variable domain, with the rest looked up from reference TRBV11-2 and TRBJ1-2, is EAGVAQSPRYKIIEKRQSVAFWCNPISGHATLYWYQQILGQGPKLLIQFQNNGVVDDSQLPKDRFSAERLKGVDSTLKIQPAKLEDSAVYLCASSLDLRTGLSYTFGSGTRLTVV.

This clonotype was counted a few times. The chain employs TRBV3-1 and TRBJ2-2; a weak D match, TRBD2 (6 bases). V shed 1 base and J shed 7 bases, with 10 bases lying between them. The CDR3 is made up of 14 amino acids. The germline CDR1 and CDR2 sequences are LGHDT and YNNKEL (reference sequence). The CDR3 reads CASSQVEGFGELFF. DNA of the CDR3: TGTGCCAGCAGCCAAGTGGAGGGATTCGGGGAGCTGTTTTTT.

This clonotype was detected only a few times. The chain employs TRBV5-1 and TRBJ2-7, with TRBD1 identical over 7 bases. J lost 3 bases, V lost 0 bases, and 6 bases had no gene match. Germline V gives CDR1 SGHRS, CDR2 YFSETQ. The CDR3 is made up of 15 amino acids. The CDR3 is CASSLDGQGVYEQYF. For the CDR3, the DNA is TGCGCCAGCAGCTTGGACGGTCAGGGGGTCTACGAGCAGTACTTC. The complete variable domain, with remaining parts taken from reference TRBV5-1 and TRBJ2-7, reads KAGVTQTPRYLIKTRGQQVTLSCSPISGHRSVSWYQQTPGQGLQFLFEYFSETQRNKGNFPGRFSGRQFSNSRSEMNVSTLELGDSALYLCASSLDGQGVYEQYFGPGTRLTVT.

The rearrangement joins TRBV7-2 to TRBJ1-3; D gene ambiguous. Per germline, CDR1 SGHTA and CDR2 FQGNSA. This CDR3 is built from 16 residues. V was pared by 5 bases and J by 0 bases, with 14 bases between. Written as DNA, the CDR3 is TGTGCCAGCAGCCCCCGATCTTGGTACTCTGGAAACACCATATATTTT. Translated: CASSPRSWYSGNTIYF. Using reference TRBV7-2 and TRBJ1-3 for the parts outside the CDR3, the full variable domain is GAGVSQSPSNKVTEKGKDVELRCDPISGHTALYWYRQSLGQGLEFLIYFQGNSAPDKSGLPSDRFSAERTGGSVSTLTIQRTQQEDSAVYLCASSPRSWYSGNTIYFGEGSWLTVV.

This clonotype was observed many times. V is TRBV20-1 and J is TRBJ2-1, with 13 bases matching TRBD2. With V trimmed by 3 bases and J by 7 bases, 15 bases remained unmatched. This CDR3 contains 18 residues. The germline V gene encodes CDR1 DFQATT and CDR2 SNEGSKA (reference sequence). The chain's CDR3 is CSARRAGLAGVMTNEQFF. The CDR3 region has the DNA TGCAGTGCTAGGAGGGCCGGACTAGCGGGAGTAATGACTAATGAGCAGTTCTTC.

The gene calls are TRBV20-1 and TRBJ2-7; a possible D gene is TRBD1 (7 bases). V shed 7 bases and J shed 1 base, with 23 bases lying between them. Germline CDR1 and CDR2: DFQATT and SNEGSKA (reference sequence). This CDR3 has 16 residues. CDR3 sequence: CSVWGRGTPNSYEQYF. The CDR3 DNA sequence: TGCAGTGTCTGGGGCAGGGGGACTCCGAATTCCTACGAGCAGTACTTC.

This chain connects TRBV10-3 to TRBJ1-2, with D hard to call. From germline, CDR1 is ENHRY and CDR2 SYGVKD. Trimming pared 0 bases from V and 3 bases from J, leaving 8 bases between. The length of the CDR3 is 14 residues. CDR3 DNA: TGTGCCATCAGTGAGTCGTCAGGTGACTATGGCTACACCTTC. Protein sequence: CAISESSGDYGYTF.

In this sample, this clonotype turned up many times. This chain connects TRBV25-1 to TRBJ1-1; D perhaps matches TRBD1 (5 bases). CDR3 length: 14 amino acids. Looked up from germline, CDR1 is MGHDK and CDR2 is SYGVNS. V dropped 6 bases and J dropped 0 bases, with 11 bases sitting between them. CDR3 loop: CASRGETMNTEAFF. The CDR3 DNA sequence: TGTGCCAGCAGGGGGGAAACAATGAACACTGAAGCTTTCTTT.